This T cell receptor beta chain came from a study of radiotherapy plus CTLA-4 blockade in lung cancer. Study information: Overall, roughly 18% of patients showed an objective response, while approximately 28% attained disease control.

CDR1 is MDHEN, CDR2 SYDVKM, per germline. This CDR3 has 16 residues. The J segment lost 4 bases and the V segment lost 4 bases, leaving 12 bases of the junction unmatched. On this clone itself: Its antigen is still unknown.

Patients with chemo-refractory metastatic non-small-cell lung cancer received focal radiation plus CTLA-4 blockade with ipilimumab. Generated by immunoSEQ multiplex PCR, the TCRdb table keeps only in-frame clones and is missing some. This table has 35,000 to 45,000 clones, around 85% appearing once. Regarding the study as a whole: Among reported predictors of response, early blood T cell clone dynamics with interferon-beta performed best. In blood, tumor-derived TCR clones expanded after radiotherapy plus ipilimumab.

The J gene is TRBJ2-7, the V gene TRBV28; 8 bases line up with TRBD2. The starting material was peripheral blood, obtained from a patient treated with radiotherapy plus ipilimumab. The receptor's source is a human donor with non-small cell lung cancer who had stable disease on radiotherapy plus ipilimumab. Here the CDR3 DNA reads TGTGCCAGCAGTTCATTTTTTAGCGGGAATTCGTACGAGCAGTACTTC. Its translation: CASSSFFSGNSYEQYF.